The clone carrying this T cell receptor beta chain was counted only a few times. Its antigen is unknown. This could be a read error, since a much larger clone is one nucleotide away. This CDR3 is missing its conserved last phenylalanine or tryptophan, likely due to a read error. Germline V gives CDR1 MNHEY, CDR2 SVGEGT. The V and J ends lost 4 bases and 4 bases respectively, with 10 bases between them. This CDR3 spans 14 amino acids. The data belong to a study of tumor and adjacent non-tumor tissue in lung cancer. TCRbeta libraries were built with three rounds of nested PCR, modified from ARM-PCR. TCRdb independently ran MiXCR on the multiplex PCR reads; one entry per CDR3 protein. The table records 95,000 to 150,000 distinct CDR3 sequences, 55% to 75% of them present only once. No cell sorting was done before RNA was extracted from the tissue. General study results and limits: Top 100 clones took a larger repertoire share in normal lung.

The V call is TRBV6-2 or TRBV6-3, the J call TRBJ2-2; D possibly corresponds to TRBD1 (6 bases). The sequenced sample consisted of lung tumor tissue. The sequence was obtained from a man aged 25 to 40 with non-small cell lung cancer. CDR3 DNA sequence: TGTGCCAGCAGTTCGGGGACATCCACCGGGGAGCTGTTTTTA. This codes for CASSSGTSTGELFL.